Listed here are 17 T cell receptor beta chains from one sample, sequenced in a study of T cells after yellow fever vaccination. MiXCR, applied by TCRdb to the 5' RACE reads, yields one record per CDR3 protein. Counted here are a few hundred thousand distinct CDR3 sequences, about 10% occurring once; the ten biggest clones make up about 3%. The source was CD4+ T cells sorted from PBMCs, collected 5 days after the yellow fever booster vaccination. Receptor source: a man younger than 35 who received the YFV17D yellow fever vaccine.

The chain links TRBV6-1 to TRBJ2-7; D gene ambiguous. Germline V gene lookup returns CDR1 MNHNS and CDR2 SASEGT. CDR3 size: 14 residues. V was shortened by 2 bases and J by 2 bases, with 10 bases between the two germline ends. CDR3 nucleotide sequence: TGTGCCAGCAGTGAAAGTACAGTCACCTACGAGCAGTACGTC. This gives the protein CASSESTVTYEQYV.

This clonotype was seen at least ten times. This chain joins TRBV7-2 and TRBJ2-3, with unresolved D. V lost 5 bases and J 4 bases, leaving 13 bases between the germline ends. The germline gives CDR1 SGHTA, CDR2 FQGNSA. The CDR3 has 14 amino acids. The CDR3 reads CASSQEPGPDTQYF. CDR3 DNA: TGTGCCAGCAGCCAGGAGCCAGGACCAGATACGCAGTATTTT.

In this sample, this clonotype turned up many times. This chain uses TRBV24-1 with TRBJ2-1, with D hard to call. This CDR3 has 14 residues. V was pared by 5 bases and J by 10 bases, with 17 bases between. The germline CDR1 and CDR2 sequences are KGHDR and SFDVKD. CDR3 residues: CATSARSGTQEQFF. The DNA of the CDR3 is TGTGCCACCAGTGCCCGGTCTGGCACCCAAGAGCAGTTCTTC.

V is TRBV20-1 and J is TRBJ1-4; 7 nucleotides agree with TRBD1. Losses at the gene ends were 2 bases for V and 1 base for J; bases not matched to a gene: 1. This CDR3 spans 14 amino acids. Germline V lookup: CDR1 DFQATT, CDR2 SNEGSKA (reference sequence). The CDR3 nucleotides read TGCAGTGCTAGACCAGGGGGAACTAATGAAAAACTGTTTTTT. Translation: CSARPGGTNEKLFF.

This clonotype was observed a handful of times. V is TRBV5-6 and J is TRBJ1-2; no definite D call. CDR1 is SGHDT, CDR2 YYEEEE, per germline. The CDR3 runs 16 residues. V shed 0 bases and J shed 2 bases, with 14 bases lying between them. CDR3 in amino acids: CASSLVSVGSNYGYTF. CDR3 nucleotides: TGTGCCAGCAGCTTGGTTTCGGTGGGTTCAAACTATGGCTACACCTTC.

V gene TRBV12-3 or TRBV12-4 combines with J gene TRBJ2-3; 11 bases align to TRBD2. The CDR3 sequence is 17 residues long. V lost 10 bases, J lost 3 bases, and 15 bases stayed unmatched. The CDR3 bases are TGTGCCATTGGTAGCGGGGGGGCCGGGTTAAGAACAGATACGCAGTATTTT. This gives the protein CAIGSGGAGLRTDTQYF.

This clonotype was recorded at least ten times. V is TRBV11-2 and J is TRBJ2-7; the match to TRBD1 covers 7 bases. Per germline, CDR1 SGHAT and CDR2 FQNNGV. This CDR3 has 14 residues. V dropped 4 bases and J dropped 3; count of bases not matched to a gene: 6. Here the CDR3 reads CASSSTGKNYEQYF. DNA of the CDR3: TGTGCCAGCAGCTCGACAGGGAAAAACTACGAGCAGTACTTC.

This clonotype was seen a few times. The V gene is TRBV27, the J gene TRBJ2-3, with D possibly being TRBD2 (6 bases). Germline loops: CDR1 MNHEY, CDR2 SMNVEV (reference sequence). CDR3 length: 16 amino acids. V was trimmed by 1 base and J by 11 bases, leaving 22 bases between them. The CDR3 DNA sequence: TGTGCCAGCAGTTTATTGAGGAGGAATACTGTCGGGGGGCAGTATTTT. Protein sequence: CASSLLRRNTVGGQYF.

The chain couples TRBV6-2 or TRBV6-3 to TRBJ2-7; maybe TRBD2 (5 bases). The CDR3 contains 16 residues. CDR1 and CDR2 (germline): MNHEY, SVGEGT. V lost 2 bases and J lost 2, with 16 bases in between. CDR3 sequence reads: CASSYVSGPRAYEQYF. As DNA, the CDR3 is TGTGCCAGCAGTTACGTTTCTGGACCGCGGGCCTACGAGCAGTACTTC.

This clonotype was counted between two and nine times. A read error may account for a junction end that differs from germline. The V gene is TRBV12-3 or TRBV12-4, the J gene TRBJ2-7; TRBD1 matches at 9 bases. This CDR3 contains 13 residues. This CDR3 reads CASSLFPGTGKVF. DNA of the CDR3: TGTGCCAGCAGTTTATTTCCGGGGACAGGGAAAGTATTC.

This clonotype turned up a few times. The chain uses TRBV3-1 and TRBJ2-1; a possible D gene is TRBD2 (5 bases). Per germline, CDR1 LGHDT and CDR2 YNNKEL (reference sequence). This CDR3 region has 15 residues. Trimming took 4 bases from V and 8 from J, leaving 18 bases between them. The CDR3 DNA sequence: TGTGCCAGCAGCCGCCCCGGCCGGTCGGAGGATGAGCAGTTCTTC. Translating gives CASSRPGRSEDEQFF.

This clonotype was recorded a few times. Here the CDR3 DNA reads TGCGCCAGCAGTGACGGGACCTACGAGCAGTACTTC. As protein: CASSDGTYEQYF. The chain has TRBV10-1 and TRBJ2-7, with a possible D match to TRBD2 (5 bases). The V end lost 3 bases, the J end lost 2 bases, and 5 bases lay between the germline ends. The germline CDR1 and CDR2 sequences are WNHNN and SYGVQD (reference sequence). This CDR3 contains 12 residues.

In this sample, this clonotype turned up a few times. The chain joins TRBV20-1 to TRBJ2-1; 13 bases fit TRBD2. The CDR3 is 18 residues long. CDR1 and CDR2 from the germline V gene are DFQATT and SNEGSKA (reference sequence). The junction had 10 bases not matched to a gene; V was cut back by 3 bases and J by 2 bases. As DNA, the CDR3 is TGCAGTGCTAGCAGACTAGCGGGGGGATGGGGAGCCTACAATGAGCAGTTCTTC. Its protein is CSASRLAGGWGAYNEQFF.

This chain connects TRBV6-1 to TRBJ1-1; maybe TRBD1 (6 bases). This CDR3 is 14 amino acids long. V lost 1 base and J lost 11, with 17 bases in between. From germline, CDR1 is MNHNS and CDR2 SASEGT. The CDR3, as DNA: TGTGCCAGCAGTGAAGGGGTGGGGGCAACTATGGCTTTCTTT. It translates to CASSEGVGATMAFF.

The gene calls are TRBV6-6 and TRBJ1-5; D remains ambiguous. The germline V gene encodes CDR1 MNHNY and CDR2 SVGAGI (reference sequence). V gave up 6 bases and J gave up 3 bases, with 12 bases separating them. This CDR3 contains 14 residues. DNA of the CDR3: TGTGCCAGCAGGGGAGGAACCCCCAATCAGCCCCAGCATTTT. It codes for CASRGGTPNQPQHF.

This clonotype was detected only a few times. The V and J genes are TRBV20-1 and TRBJ1-2; D unresolved. The CDR3 has 13 residues. Trimming took 3 bases from V and 0 from J, leaving 8 bases between them. Per germline, CDR1 DFQATT and CDR2 SNEGSKA (reference sequence). CDR3 residues: CSASPGTNYGYTF. DNA for the CDR3: TGCAGTGCTAGTCCCGGGACTAACTATGGCTACACCTTC.

This clonotype was seen ten or more times. This chain links TRBV2 with TRBJ2-1, with 7 bases identical to TRBD1. Germline lookup yields CDR1 SNHLY and CDR2 FYNNEI. J was trimmed by 9 bases and V by 6 bases; bases with no gene match: 8. The CDR3 is 13 residues long. The CDR3 region has the DNA TGTGCCAGCAGGCAGGGGGTCCTCTTTGAGCAGTTCTTC. This gives the protein CASRQGVLFEQFF.